A selection of T cell receptor beta chains follows, all from one sample in a study of post-analysis software for immune sequencing data. TCRdb itself ran the PCR reads through MiXCR, one entry per CDR3 protein. The table has some 260,000 distinct CDR3 sequences, about 40% seen once. The material sequenced was blood. The receptors here all came from a girl aged 10-17 years with multiple sclerosis. Both conserved end residues are part of each CDR3. D genes are given only for firm matches. Only some rows state a clone size, as once, few, many or a class for expanded clones.

>many|TRBV6-2/TRBV6-3|TRBJ1-6|NA
CASSYVRESPLHF
TGTGCCAGCAGTTACGTTCGGGAATCACCCCTCCACTTT
>many|TRBV6-1|TRBJ1-2|NA
CASSVGWGYGYTF
TGTGCCAGCAGTGTAGGGTGGGGCTATGGCTACACCTTC
>NA|TRBV4-2|TRBJ2-1|TRBD1
CASSPGTGGVGNEQFF
TGTGCCAGCAGTCCCGGGACAGGGGGCGTGGGCAATGAGCAGTTCTTC
>many|TRBV11-2|TRBJ2-5|NA
CASSIVGGAGETQYF
TGTGCCAGCAGCATCGTGGGGGGAGCGGGAGAGACCCAGTACTTC
>NA|TRBV18|TRBJ1-1|NA
CASSPDGGTEAFF
TGTGCCAGCTCACCTGACGGGGGTACTGAAGCTTTCTTT
>few|TRBV20-1|TRBJ2-1|NA
CSASGGSYNEQFF
TGCAGTGCTAGTGGAGGCTCCTACAATGAGCAGTTCTTC
>few|TRBV10-3|TRBJ2-4|NA
CAIRTGQNNEQYF
TGTGCCATCCGGACGGGCCAGAACAATGAGCAGTACTTC
>many|TRBV6-2/TRBV6-3|TRBJ1-1|NA
CASRRGGRTEAFF
TGTGCCAGCAGGCGGGGAGGGCGGACTGAAGCTTTCTTT
>NA|TRBV11-2|TRBJ2-1|TRBD1
CASSLSRTGTFF
TGTGCCAGCAGCCTAAGCCGGACAGGGACCTTCTTC
>NA|TRBV9|TRBJ2-1|NA
CASSVAPGARTVDNEQFF
TGTGCCAGCAGCGTTGCCCCCGGGGCCCGGACTGTGGACAATGAGCAGTTCTTC
>few|TRBV7-9|TRBJ2-1|NA
CASSLADGRYNEQFF
TGTGCCAGCAGCTTAGCGGATGGACGGTACAATGAGCAGTTCTTC
>NA|TRBV10-3|TRBJ2-3|NA
CAITSPAMGDTQYF
TGTGCCATCACCAGCCCAGCAATGGGAGATACGCAGTATTTT
>many|TRBV6-1|TRBJ2-1|TRBD2
CASSEASGGPYNEQFF
TGTGCCAGCAGTGAAGCTAGCGGGGGGCCTTACAATGAGCAGTTCTTC
>NA|TRBV7-8|TRBJ1-2|NA
CASSLEGTVANYGYTF
TGTGCCAGCAGCTTAGAGGGGACGGTAGCTAACTATGGCTACACCTTC
>NA|TRBV9|TRBJ2-4|TRBD2
CASSVAPAGENIQYF
TGTGCCAGCAGCGTAGCCCCAGCGGGGGAAAACATTCAGTACTTC
>many|TRBV4-1|TRBJ2-3|NA
CASSITVTDTQYF
TGCGCCAGCAGCATCACGGTCACAGATACGCAGTATTTT
>NA|TRBV10-3|TRBJ2-5|TRBD2
CAISGLAGANEQYF
TGTGCCATCAGTGGACTAGCGGGAGCCAATGAGCAGTACTTC
>many|TRBV20-1|TRBJ1-6|NA
CSARLLTEGYNSPLHF
TGCAGTGCTCGCCTCTTGACAGAGGGCTATAATTCACCCCTCCACTTT
>many|TRBV19|TRBJ1-4|TRBD1
CASKGPRGRSNEKLFF
TGTGCCAGTAAGGGGCCCAGGGGGCGATCGAATGAAAAACTGTTTTTT
>NA|TRBV10-3|TRBJ2-1|TRBD2
CAIWSGRAANEQFF
TGTGCCATCTGGAGCGGGAGGGCCGCGAATGAGCAGTTCTTC
>NA|TRBV16|TRBJ2-5|NA
CASSAGIQETQYF
TGTGCCAGCAGCGCGGGTATTCAAGAGACCCAGTACTTC
>NA|TRBV2|TRBJ2-1|NA
CASSESADGEQFF
TGTGCCAGCAGTGAGTCGGCGGATGGAGAGCAGTTCTTC
>NA|TRBV20-1|TRBJ1-1|NA
CSARDLGQLNTEAFF
TGCAGTGCTAGAGATCTAGGGCAGCTGAACACTGAAGCTTTCTTT
>many|TRBV2|TRBJ2-3|NA
CASSESGDTQYF
TGTGCCAGCAGTGAAAGCGGAGATACGCAGTATTTT
>many|TRBV20-1|TRBJ1-5|NA
CSARDGQGGQPQHF
TGCAGTGCTAGAGATGGGCAGGGCGGTCAGCCCCAGCATTTT
>NA|TRBV28|TRBJ2-5|NA
CTSSFGGQETQYF
TGTACCAGCAGTTTTGGCGGCCAAGAGACCCAGTACTTC
>few|TRBV29-1|TRBJ2-3|NA
CSVEGQDLRRTDTQYF
TGCAGCGTTGAAGGCCAGGACTTGCGTCGGACAGATACGCAGTATTTT
>NA|TRBV7-2|TRBJ1-5|NA
CASSRLRNQPQHF
TGTGCCAGCAGCCGCTTAAGGAATCAGCCCCAGCATTTT
>many|TRBV27|TRBJ2-3|NA
CASSLLNTQYF
TGTGCCAGCAGTTTACTAAATACGCAGTATTTT
>many|TRBV6-1|TRBJ2-7|NA
CASSVPPGDGYEQYF
TGTGCCAGCAGTGTCCCTCCAGGGGATGGCTACGAGCAGTACTTC
>many|TRBV12-3/TRBV12-4|TRBJ2-3|NA
CASSKQQGNAADTQYF
TGTGCCAGCAGTAAACAACAGGGTAACGCAGCAGATACGCAGTATTTT
>many|TRBV28|TRBJ2-1|TRBD1
CASSPGTGVLGNEQFF
TGTGCCAGCAGCCCCGGGACAGGGGTTCTAGGCAATGAGCAGTTCTTC
>NA|TRBV12-3/TRBV12-4|TRBJ2-3|NA
CASSLTGGPTDTQYF
TGTGCCAGCAGTTTAACCGGGGGGCCCACAGATACGCAGTATTTT
>NA|TRBV20-1|TRBJ2-3|NA
CSAPNRSGTDTQYF
TGCAGTGCCCCGAATAGATCGGGGACAGATACGCAGTATTTT
>NA|TRBV3-1|TRBJ1-1|NA
CASSEGPVGTEAFF
TGTGCCAGCAGCGAAGGGCCAGTTGGGACTGAAGCTTTCTTT
>many|TRBV5-5|TRBJ2-1|NA
CASSLVTGRGNEQFF
TGTGCCAGCAGCTTGGTGACAGGGAGGGGCAATGAGCAGTTCTTC
>many|TRBV27|TRBJ1-2|NA
CASSPQQGNYGYTF
TGTGCCAGCAGCCCTCAACAGGGTAACTATGGCTACACCTTC
>once|TRBV20-1|TRBJ1-1|TRBD1
CSANDRGPATEAFF
TGCAGTGCCAATGACAGGGGGCCGGCTACTGAAGCTTTCTTT
>many|TRBV12-3/TRBV12-4|TRBJ2-1|NA
CASSPGVSEQFF
TGTGCCAGCAGCCCCGGGGTGAGTGAGCAGTTCTTC
>many|TRBV12-3/TRBV12-4|TRBJ2-4|NA
CASSGAGKNIQYF
TGTGCCAGCAGTGGTGCCGGGAAAAACATTCAGTACTTC
>many|TRBV7-9|TRBJ1-5|TRBD1
CASSRGTGGSSNQPQHF
TGTGCCAGCAGCAGAGGGACAGGAGGTAGTAGCAATCAGCCCCAGCATTTT
>NA|TRBV20-1|TRBJ1-3|NA
CSARRPPGDGSGNTIYF
TGCAGTGCTCGAAGACCCCCGGGGGATGGGTCTGGAAACACCATATATTTT
>many|TRBV6-5|TRBJ2-1|TRBD2
CASSEGLAWNEQFF
TGTGCCAGCAGTGAGGGACTAGCGTGGAATGAGCAGTTCTTC
>many|TRBV29-1|TRBJ2-1|TRBD2
CSETREGTYNEQFF
TGCAGCGAGACCCGGGAGGGGACCTACAATGAGCAGTTCTTC
>NA|TRBV29-1|TRBJ1-2|NA
CSVGTGENYGYTF
TGCAGCGTAGGGACGGGAGAGAACTATGGCTACACCTTC
>NA|TRBV28|TRBJ2-1|NA
CASSLSPLPSNEQFF
TGTGCCAGCAGTTTATCTCCCTTACCCAGCAATGAGCAGTTCTTC
>many|TRBV10-3|TRBJ2-1|TRBD2
CAISAGTRPENEQFF
TGTGCCATCAGCGCCGGGACTAGGCCCGAAAATGAGCAGTTCTTC
>NA|TRBV12-3/TRBV12-4|TRBJ2-3|TRBD1
CASSLGQGVAGDTQYF
TGTGCCAGCAGTCTCGGACAGGGAGTAGCAGGAGATACGCAGTATTTT
>many|TRBV12-3/TRBV12-4|TRBJ2-5|NA
CASSWGDVETQYF
TGTGCCAGCAGTTGGGGGGATGTGGAGACCCAGTACTTC
>many|TRBV25-1|TRBJ2-5|TRBD2
CASSAGTMGGLPQETQYF
TGTGCCAGCAGCGCCGGGACTATGGGGGGATTGCCGCAGGAGACCCAGTACTTC
>few|TRBV5-1|TRBJ1-1|NA
CASRQLGVLQNTEAFF
TGCGCCAGCAGGCAGCTTGGAGTCTTACAAAACACTGAAGCTTTCTTT
>NA|TRBV13|TRBJ1-4|TRBD1
CASSTQGALNEKLFF
TGTGCCAGCAGCACTCAGGGGGCATTGAATGAAAAACTGTTTTTT
>many|TRBV18|TRBJ2-3|TRBD2
CASRTSGTDTQYF
TGTGCCAGCCGGACTAGCGGCACAGATACGCAGTATTTT